This T cell receptor beta chain derives from a study of CD8 T cells in Susac syndrome. From blood CD8+ and CD4+ T cells, the TCR beta chain was sequenced. Random hexamers were used to reverse transcribe an amount of roughly 0.5 to 1 ug RNA. An immunoSEQ multiplex PCR amplified TCR beta CDR3 over 54 Vbeta and 13 Jbeta. One entry per CDR3 protein results from TCRdb running MiXCR on the immunoSEQ multiplex PCR reads. This table has 150,000 to 160,000 distinct CDR3 sequences, 94% appearing once. The CDR3 length is 14 residues. Germline-derived CDR1 and CDR2 are SNHLY and FYNNEI. With 6 bases removed from V and 2 bases from J, the gap between germline ends came to 11 bases.

This chain links TRBV2 with TRBJ1-5, with D possibly TRBD1 on 5 matching bases. This TCR derives from a human donor with multiple sclerosis. Input material: CD8+ T cells from PBMCs. CDR3 bases: TGTGCCAGCAGGGGGACGGGCCGCAATCAGCCCCAGCATTTT. Amino acids: CASRGTGRNQPQHF.